A selection of T cell receptor beta chains follows, all from one sample in a study of cytomegalovirus exposure and HLA in healthy donors. Libraries were prepared by immunoSEQ multiplex PCR; TCRdb keeps only in-frame clonotypes and omits some of them. The data contain some 130,000 clones, 60% to 75% of them singletons. Sequences were obtained from PBMCs. These receptors all come from a human donor in good health. Each CDR3 is given with its conserved first and last residue. D genes are given only for firm matches. Clone sizes are given selectively: once, few, many, or a class where the clone is expanded.

abundance	v_gene	len	j_gene	d_gene	CDR3aa	CDR3nt
-	TRBV19	14	TRBJ2-1	TRBD2	CASSGTSLYNEQFF	TGTGCCAGTAGTGGGACTAGTCTCTACAATGAGCAGTTCTTC
once	TRBV29-1	14	TRBJ2-1	-	CSVSQYGLPFEQFF	TGCAGCGTTAGCCAATACGGACTGCCCTTTGAGCAGTTCTTC
-	TRBV7-2	15	TRBJ2-7	-	CASTHFRDKPYEQYF	TGTGCCAGCACTCATTTCCGGGACAAGCCCTACGAGCAGTACTTC
once	TRBV6-6	15	TRBJ1-3	-	CASRFLHRAGNTIYF	TGTGCCAGCAGATTCCTTCACAGGGCTGGAAACACCATATATTTT
-	TRBV5-1	18	TRBJ2-3	-	CASSPRPTGFPLTDTQYF	TGCGCCAGCAGCCCGAGGCCCACAGGGTTCCCCCTCACAGATACGCAGTATTTT
few	TRBV5-1	14	TRBJ2-3	-	CASSLGTSTDTQYF	TGCGCCAGCAGCTTGGGGACTAGCACAGATACGCAGTATTTT
-	TRBV11-3	14	TRBJ2-7	-	CASSPSLGNYEQYF	TGTGCCAGCAGCCCCTCACTCGGGAACTACGAGCAGTACTTC
-	TRBV4-1	16	TRBJ2-5	TRBD1	CASSHGDRGLQETQYF	TGCGCCAGCAGCCACGGGGACAGGGGGCTACAAGAGACCCAGTACTTC
-	TRBV28	14	TRBJ1-3	-	CASSTGSSGNTIYF	TGTGCCAGCAGTACAGGTAGCTCTGGAAACACCATATATTTT
-	TRBV28	13	TRBJ2-7	TRBD2	CASRTSAPYEQYF	TGTGCCAGCAGGACTAGCGCACCCTACGAGCAGTACTTC
-	TRBV11-2	16	TRBJ2-5	-	CASSLGASRPQETQYF	TGTGCCAGCAGCTTAGGGGCTAGCCGACCCCAAGAGACCCAGTACTTC
-	TRBV15	13	TRBJ1-2	TRBD1	CATSRDRAAGYTF	TGTGCCACCAGCAGGGACAGGGCGGCTGGCTACACCTTC
-	TRBV27	14	TRBJ2-3	-	CASSFQGTTDTQYF	TGTGCCAGCAGTTTTCAGGGGACCACAGATACGCAGTATTTT
-	TRBV27	16	TRBJ2-7	-	CASRPSGPRATYEQYF	TGTGCCAGCAGGCCCTCCGGACCCAGGGCAACCTACGAGCAGTACTTC
-	TRBV5-1	16	TRBJ2-7	-	CASSFAIDGAPDEQYF	TGCGCCAGCAGTTTTGCAATCGACGGAGCTCCAGACGAGCAGTACTTC
-	TRBV18	18	TRBJ2-1	TRBD2	CASSPPMGTSGSGGEQFF	TGTGCCAGCTCACCCCCAATGGGGACTAGCGGGAGTGGAGGTGAGCAGTTCTTC
-	TRBV5-6	17	TRBJ2-2	-	CASSPRILRERSGELFF	TGTGCCAGCAGCCCCCGAATCCTGAGGGAGAGGTCGGGGGAGCTGTTTTTT
once	TRBV14	15	TRBJ2-1	-	CASSRYRVDRKEQFF	TGTGCCAGCAGCCGCTACAGGGTTGATCGCAAGGAGCAGTTCTTC
once	TRBV2	14	TRBJ2-5	-	CASDHPSEGETQYF	TGTGCCAGCGATCACCCGTCGGAGGGGGAGACCCAGTACTTC
-	TRBV10-3	17	TRBJ2-5	TRBD2	CAISDGLAGVGGETQYF	TGTGCCATCAGTGATGGGCTAGCGGGAGTGGGGGGGGAGACCCAGTACTTC
-	TRBV27	16	TRBJ2-1	TRBD2	CASSTWTSGTPLEQFF	TGTGCCAGCAGCACTTGGACTAGCGGGACTCCGTTGGAGCAGTTCTTC
-	TRBV7-2	15	TRBJ2-7	TRBD2	CASSKTAGDSYEQYF	TGTGCCAGCTCCAAGACCGCGGGGGACTCCTACGAGCAGTACTTC
-	TRBV15	15	TRBJ2-3	TRBD1	CATSKTGAWTDTQYF	TGTGCCACCAGCAAAACAGGGGCCTGGACAGATACGCAGTATTTT
few	TRBV27	14	TRBJ2-1	TRBD2	CASTPFGRGNEQFF	TGTGCCAGCACCCCTTTCGGGAGGGGGAATGAGCAGTTCTTC
-	TRBV20-1	11	TRBJ2-1	-	CSATFANEQFF	TGCAGTGCTACCTTTGCGAATGAGCAGTTCTTC
-	TRBV15	14	TRBJ2-4	-	CATSRGTDFNIQYF	TGTGCCACCAGCAGAGGGACAGACTTTAACATTCAGTACTTC
once	TRBV7-2	16	TRBJ2-5	TRBD2	CASRKNAGGGGETQYF	TGTGCCAGCAGAAAAAACGCGGGGGGAGGAGGCGAGACCCAGTACTTC
-	TRBV19	14	TRBJ1-1	-	CASSIDLRGTEAFF	TGTGCCAGTAGTATAGATCTCCGGGGCACTGAAGCTTTCTTT
-	TRBV7-8	14	TRBJ2-2	-	CASSSTTNTGELFF	TGTGCCAGCAGCTCAACGACAAACACCGGGGAGCTGTTTTTT
-	TRBV19	11	TRBJ2-7	-	CASSNRNEQYF	TGTGCCAGTAGTAATAGAAACGAGCAGTACTTC
-	TRBV28	15	TRBJ2-3	TRBD2	CASGTSGSPADTQYF	TGTGCCAGCGGGACTAGCGGGAGTCCGGCAGATACGCAGTATTTT
-	TRBV15	13	TRBJ2-1	TRBD2	CATSSLAGLEQFF	TGTGCCACCAGCAGCTTAGCGGGATTGGAGCAGTTCTTC
-	TRBV7-9	13	TRBJ1-2	-	CASSPTANYGYTF	TGTGCCAGCAGCCCTACCGCTAACTATGGCTACACCTTC
-	TRBV18	16	TRBJ2-3	TRBD2	CASSPVLAGVADTQYF	TGTGCCAGCTCACCAGTACTAGCGGGAGTGGCAGATACGCAGTATTTT
-	TRBV5-1	15	TRBJ2-5	TRBD1	CASTPGQGYQETQYF	TGCGCCAGTACCCCGGGACAGGGGTACCAAGAGACCCAGTACTTC
few	TRBV6-5	13	TRBJ2-3	TRBD2	CASSGLAVDTQYF	TGTGCCAGCAGTGGACTAGCGGTAGATACGCAGTATTTT
-	TRBV9	13	TRBJ1-4	-	CASSKGVGEKLFF	TGTGCCAGCAGCAAAGGAGTTGGAGAAAAACTGTTTTTT
few	TRBV9	14	TRBJ1-1	-	CASSASRLNTEAFF	TGTGCCAGCAGCGCCAGCAGGCTGAACACTGAAGCTTTCTTT
once	TRBV29-1	18	TRBJ2-7	TRBD2	CSVGEWWPGTSGTYEQYF	TGCAGCGTTGGAGAATGGTGGCCCGGGACTAGCGGGACCTACGAGCAGTACTTC
-	TRBV6-5	15	TRBJ2-7	TRBD2	CASSGRGTSAHEQYF	TGTGCCAGCAGTGGGCGTGGGACTAGCGCCCACGAGCAGTACTTC
-	TRBV5-1	16	TRBJ2-2	-	CASSYPREPNTGELFF	TGCGCCAGCAGCTACCCCCGGGAACCCAACACCGGGGAGCTGTTTTTT
-	TRBV7-8	14	TRBJ2-2	-	CASSLMEGTRELFF	TGTGCCAGCAGCCTAATGGAGGGGACCCGGGAGCTGTTTTTT
-	TRBV6-5	14	TRBJ2-7	-	CASSYSTRGSEQYF	TGTGCCAGCAGTTACTCGACGCGGGGTTCCGAGCAGTACTTC
-	TRBV6-1	14	TRBJ2-5	-	CASTSQKQGATQYF	TGTGCCAGCACCTCCCAAAAACAGGGAGCGACCCAGTACTTC
few	TRBV10-3	19	TRBJ1-4	-	CASARRARPERAANEKLFF	TGCGCCTCCGCCCGGCGAGCAAGGCCGGAGAGGGCGGCTAATGAAAAACTGTTTTTT